This T cell receptor (beta chain) was recovered during a study of regulatory T cells in long-lasting Graves disease. Study at large: Persistent cases took antithyroid drugs over 5 years and stayed TSH receptor antibody positive. Study-level findings and limits: Preferential use of TRBV28, TRBJ1-2 and TRBJ2-5 was seen in persistent disease.

Germline loops: CDR1 SEHNR, CDR2 FQNEAQ (reference sequence). This CDR3 has 13 amino acids. V gave up 5 bases and J gave up 6 bases, with 14 bases separating them. Construction of TCR beta libraries relied on iRepertoire HTBI primers and on Arm-PCR targeting CDR3 regions. Original methodology: Sample data revealed fewer than 70 TRBV and over twelve TRBJ segments. TCRdb redid the calling of the multiplex PCR reads with MiXCR, one entry per CDR3 protein. TCRdb's processing, not the authors', yielded these V and J calls. The sample carries 400,000 to 450,000 distinct CDR3 sequences, around a quarter recorded once. In the case of this clonotype: The antigen is not known.

The sample's time point: persistent/refractory GD, antithyroid drugs over 5 years with positive TRAb. TCR sequences were obtained from RNA taken from PBMCs. Sequencing was performed on peripheral blood mononuclear cells (PBMCs), taken when the disease was refractory, from a patient treated with antithyroid drugs. The clonotype comes from a female donor with Graves disease. This chain joins TRBV7-9 and TRBJ2-7; TRBD1 is a possible D gene (6 bases). The CDR3 DNA reads TGTGCCAGCAGCGCAGCACAGGGAACCGAGCAGTACTTC. Protein sequence: CASSAAQGTEQYF.